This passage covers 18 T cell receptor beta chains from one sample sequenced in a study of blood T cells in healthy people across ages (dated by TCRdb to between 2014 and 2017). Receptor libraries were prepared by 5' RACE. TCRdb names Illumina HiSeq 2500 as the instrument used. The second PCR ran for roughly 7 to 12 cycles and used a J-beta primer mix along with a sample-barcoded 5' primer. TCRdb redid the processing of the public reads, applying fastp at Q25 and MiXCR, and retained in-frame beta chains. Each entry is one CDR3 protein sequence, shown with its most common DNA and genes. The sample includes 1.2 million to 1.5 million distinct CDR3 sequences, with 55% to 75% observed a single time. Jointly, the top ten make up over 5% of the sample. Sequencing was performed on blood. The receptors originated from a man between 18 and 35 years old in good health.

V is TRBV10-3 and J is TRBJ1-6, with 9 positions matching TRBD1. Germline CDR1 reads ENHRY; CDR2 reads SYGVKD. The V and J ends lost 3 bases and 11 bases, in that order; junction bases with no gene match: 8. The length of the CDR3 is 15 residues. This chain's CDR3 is CAISDPGQGRTPLHF. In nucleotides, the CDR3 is TGTGCCATCAGTGATCCGGGACAGGGAAGGACACCCCTCCACTTT.

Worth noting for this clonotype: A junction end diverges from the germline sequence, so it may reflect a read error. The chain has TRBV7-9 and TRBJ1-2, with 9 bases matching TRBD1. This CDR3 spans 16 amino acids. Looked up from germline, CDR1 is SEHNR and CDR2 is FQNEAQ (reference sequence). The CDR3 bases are TGTGCCCGCAGCTCCCTAGCGGGGACAGGGAGGAATGGCTACACCTTC. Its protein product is CARSSLAGTGRNGYTF.

The CDR3 here is CASSPGRYF. CDR3 in DNA: TGTGCCAGCAGCCCCGGGCGGTACTTC. The rearrangement uses TRBV7-6 and TRBJ2-7; D not certain. The CDR3 is 9 amino acids. Looked up from germline, CDR1 is SGHVS and CDR2 is FNYEAQ. V was shortened by 5 bases and J by 12 bases, with 8 bases between the two germline ends.

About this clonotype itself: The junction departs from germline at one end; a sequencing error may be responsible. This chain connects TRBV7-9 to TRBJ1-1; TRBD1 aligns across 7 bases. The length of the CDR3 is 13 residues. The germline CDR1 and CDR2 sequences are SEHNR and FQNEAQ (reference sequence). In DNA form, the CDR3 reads TGTGCCAGCAGCGTAGCTGGGACAGAAGAAGCTTTCTTT. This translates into CASSVAGTEEAFF.

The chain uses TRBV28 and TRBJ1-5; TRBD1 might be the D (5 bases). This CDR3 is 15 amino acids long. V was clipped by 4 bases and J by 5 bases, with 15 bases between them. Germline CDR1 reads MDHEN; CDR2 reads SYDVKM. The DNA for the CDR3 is TGTGCCAGCAGTTCCCAGGGAGATGGGTATCAGCCCCAGCATTTT. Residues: CASSSQGDGYQPQHF.

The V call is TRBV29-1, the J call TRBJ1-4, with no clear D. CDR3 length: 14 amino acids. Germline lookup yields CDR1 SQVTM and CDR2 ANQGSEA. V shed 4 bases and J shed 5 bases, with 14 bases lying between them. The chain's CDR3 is CSVAMGFRNEKLFF. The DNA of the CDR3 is TGCAGCGTTGCAATGGGCTTCCGGAATGAAAAACTGTTTTTT.

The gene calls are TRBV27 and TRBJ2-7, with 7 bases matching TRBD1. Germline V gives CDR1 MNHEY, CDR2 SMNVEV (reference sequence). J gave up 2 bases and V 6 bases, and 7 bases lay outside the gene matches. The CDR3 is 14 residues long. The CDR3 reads CASSKRQGTYEQYF. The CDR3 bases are TGTGCCAGCAGCAAACGACAGGGAACCTACGAGCAGTACTTC.

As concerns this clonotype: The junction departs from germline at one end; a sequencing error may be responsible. The CDR3 coding sequence is TGTGCCGGCAGCTCTCGGGGAGAGCAGTTCTTC. This translates into CAGSSRGEQFF. The V call is TRBV11-2, the J call TRBJ2-1; D perhaps matches TRBD2 (5 bases). The CDR3 spans 11 residues. From germline, CDR1 is SGHAT and CDR2 FQNNGV.

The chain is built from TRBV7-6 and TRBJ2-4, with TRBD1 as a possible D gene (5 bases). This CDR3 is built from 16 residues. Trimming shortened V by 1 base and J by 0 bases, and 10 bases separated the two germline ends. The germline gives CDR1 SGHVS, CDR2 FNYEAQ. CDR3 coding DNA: TGTGCCAGCAGCTTAGACGTTAGGGGAGCCAAAAACATTCAGTACTTC. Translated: CASSLDVRGAKNIQYF.

CDR3 bases: TGTGCCAGCAGTTATGGGACTAGCGGGAGCTCCTACGAGCAGTACTTC. Translation: CASSYGTSGSSYEQYF. The V and J genes are TRBV6-5 and TRBJ2-7; 14 positions agree with TRBD2. Germline CDR1 is MNHEY and CDR2 is SVGAGI. The V segment lost 3 bases and the J segment 0 bases; nucleotides outside the gene matches: 1. The CDR3 has 16 amino acids.

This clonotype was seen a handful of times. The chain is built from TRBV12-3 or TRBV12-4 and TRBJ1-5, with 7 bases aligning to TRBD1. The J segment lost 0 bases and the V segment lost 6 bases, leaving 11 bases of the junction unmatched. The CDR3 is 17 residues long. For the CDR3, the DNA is TGTGCCAGCAGCCCAGGGACAGCAATTTATAGCAATCAGCCCCAGCATTTT. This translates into CASSPGTAIYSNQPQHF.

The CDR3: CASSYSLGTSSYYNEQFF. The CDR3 region has the DNA TGTGCCAGCAGTTACTCGCTCGGGACTAGCTCTTACTACAATGAGCAGTTCTTC. This chain uses TRBV6-2 or TRBV6-3 with TRBJ2-1, with 9 bases identical to TRBD2. CDR3 size: 18 residues. Per germline, CDR1 MNHEY and CDR2 SVGEGT. Trimming removed 0 bases from V and 3 bases from J; junction bases left unmatched: 9.

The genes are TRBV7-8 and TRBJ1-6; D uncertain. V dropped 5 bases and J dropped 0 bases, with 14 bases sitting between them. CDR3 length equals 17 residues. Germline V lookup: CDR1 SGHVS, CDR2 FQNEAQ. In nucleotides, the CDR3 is TGTGCCAGCAGCCCGAGGCCCGTTAGCTCCTATAATTCACCCCTCCACTTT. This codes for CASSPRPVSSYNSPLHF.

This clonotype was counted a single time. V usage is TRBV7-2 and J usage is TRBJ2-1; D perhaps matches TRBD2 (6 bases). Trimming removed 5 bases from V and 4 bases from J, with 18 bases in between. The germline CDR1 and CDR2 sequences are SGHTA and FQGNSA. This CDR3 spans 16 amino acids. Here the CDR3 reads CASSPRGRWAYNEQFF. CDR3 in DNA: TGTGCCAGCAGCCCCCGGGGGAGGTGGGCATACAATGAGCAGTTCTTC.

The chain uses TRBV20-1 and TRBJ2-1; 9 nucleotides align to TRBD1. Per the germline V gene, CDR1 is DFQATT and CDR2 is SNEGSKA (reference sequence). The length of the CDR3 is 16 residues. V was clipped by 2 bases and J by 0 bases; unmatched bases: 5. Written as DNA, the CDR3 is TGCAGTGCTAGATACAGGGGGCGCGGCTCCTACAATGAGCAGTTCTTC. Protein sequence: CSARYRGRGSYNEQFF.

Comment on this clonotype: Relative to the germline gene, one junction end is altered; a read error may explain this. Here the CDR3 reads CASSLRMVDQYGYTF. The CDR3 DNA is TGCGCCAGCAGTCTACGTATGGTAGATCAATATGGCTACACCTTC. V gene TRBV27 combines with J gene TRBJ1-2, with unresolved D. The germline V gene encodes CDR1 MNHEY and CDR2 SMNVEV (reference sequence). The CDR3 extends over 15 amino acids.

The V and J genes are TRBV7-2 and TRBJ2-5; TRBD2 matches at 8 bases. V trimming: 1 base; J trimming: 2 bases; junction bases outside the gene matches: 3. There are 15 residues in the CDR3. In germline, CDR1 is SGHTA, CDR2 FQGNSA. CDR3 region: CASSLGSGTQETQYF. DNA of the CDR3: TGTGCCAGCAGCTTAGGTAGCGGGACGCAAGAGACCCAGTACTTC.

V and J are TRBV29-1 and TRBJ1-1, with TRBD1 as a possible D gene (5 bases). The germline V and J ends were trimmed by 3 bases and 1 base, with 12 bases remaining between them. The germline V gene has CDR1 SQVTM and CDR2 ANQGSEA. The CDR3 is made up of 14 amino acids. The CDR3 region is CSVDPTVQNTEAFF. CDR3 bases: TGCAGCGTTGACCCGACAGTGCAGAACACTGAAGCTTTCTTT.